This T cell receptor (beta chain) came from a study of cytomegalovirus exposure and HLA in healthy donors. The V end lost 7 bases, the J end lost 0 bases, and 3 bases lay between the germline ends. This CDR3 is built from 11 residues. CDR1 and CDR2 (germline): MDHEN, SYDVKM. A few counts support this clone. Repertoires were generated with immunoSEQ multiplex PCR, while TCRdb's copy carries only in-frame clones and drops some. The sample has 60,000 to 90,000 clones; about 85% are singletons. The genes are TRBV28 and TRBJ1-1; no firm D call. Sequencing was carried out using PBMCs. The sequence derives from a man under 40 in good health and CMV-seronegative. CDR3 in DNA: TGTGCCAGCACCGTGAACACTGAAGCTTTCTTT. Encoded protein: CASTVNTEAFF.